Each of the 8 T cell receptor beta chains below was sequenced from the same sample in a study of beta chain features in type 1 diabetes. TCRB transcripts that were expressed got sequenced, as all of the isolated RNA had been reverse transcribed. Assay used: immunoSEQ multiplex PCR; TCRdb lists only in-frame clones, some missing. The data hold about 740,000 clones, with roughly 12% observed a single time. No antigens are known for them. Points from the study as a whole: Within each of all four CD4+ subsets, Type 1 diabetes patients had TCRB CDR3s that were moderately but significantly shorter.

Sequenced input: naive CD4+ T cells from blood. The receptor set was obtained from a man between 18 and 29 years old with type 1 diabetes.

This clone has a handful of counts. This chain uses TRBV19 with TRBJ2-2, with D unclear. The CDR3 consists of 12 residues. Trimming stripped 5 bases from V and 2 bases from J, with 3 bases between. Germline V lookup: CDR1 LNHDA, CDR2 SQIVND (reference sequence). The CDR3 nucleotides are TGTGCCAGTAGTCCCAACACCGGGGAGCTGTTTTTT. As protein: CASSPNTGELFF.

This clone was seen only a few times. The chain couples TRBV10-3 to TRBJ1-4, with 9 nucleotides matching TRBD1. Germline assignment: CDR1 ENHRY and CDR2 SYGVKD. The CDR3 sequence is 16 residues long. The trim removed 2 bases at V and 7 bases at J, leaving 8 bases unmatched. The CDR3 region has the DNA TGTGCCATCAGTGAGATTTTACAGGGGGCGCGTGAAAAACTGTTTTTT. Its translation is CAISEILQGAREKLFF.

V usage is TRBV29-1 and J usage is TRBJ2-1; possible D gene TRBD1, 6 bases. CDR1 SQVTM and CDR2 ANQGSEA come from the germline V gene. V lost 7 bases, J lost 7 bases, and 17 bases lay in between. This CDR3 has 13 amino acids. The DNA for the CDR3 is TGCAGCGCAGTTAGGACAGTTTCGAATGAGCAGTTCTTC. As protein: CSAVRTVSNEQFF.

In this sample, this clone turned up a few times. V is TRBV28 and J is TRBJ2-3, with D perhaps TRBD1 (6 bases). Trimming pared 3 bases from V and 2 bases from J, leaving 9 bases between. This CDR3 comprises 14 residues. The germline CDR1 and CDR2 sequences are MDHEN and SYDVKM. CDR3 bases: TGTGCCAGCAGTTTTGGACAGATCACAGATACGCAGTATTTT. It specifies CASSFGQITDTQYF.

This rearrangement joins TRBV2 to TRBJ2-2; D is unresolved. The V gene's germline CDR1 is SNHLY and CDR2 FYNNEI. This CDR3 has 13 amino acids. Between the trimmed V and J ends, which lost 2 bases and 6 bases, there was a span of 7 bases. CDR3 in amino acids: CASSERGPGELFF. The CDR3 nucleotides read TGTGCCAGCAGTGAACGTGGGCCCGGGGAGCTGTTTTTT.

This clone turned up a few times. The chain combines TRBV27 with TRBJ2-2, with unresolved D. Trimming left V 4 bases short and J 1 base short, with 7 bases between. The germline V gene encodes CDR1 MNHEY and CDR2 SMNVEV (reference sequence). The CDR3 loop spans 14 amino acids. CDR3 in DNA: TGTGCCAGCAGTTCATCAAGGAACACCGGGGAGCTGTTTTTT. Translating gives CASSSSRNTGELFF.

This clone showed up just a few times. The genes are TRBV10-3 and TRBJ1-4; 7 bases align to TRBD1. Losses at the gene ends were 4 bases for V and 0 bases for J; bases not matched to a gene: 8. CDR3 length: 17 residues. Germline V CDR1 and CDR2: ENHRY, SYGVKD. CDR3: CAISATGADATNEKLFF. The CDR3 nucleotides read TGTGCCATCAGTGCCACAGGGGCAGATGCAACTAATGAAAAACTGTTTTTT.

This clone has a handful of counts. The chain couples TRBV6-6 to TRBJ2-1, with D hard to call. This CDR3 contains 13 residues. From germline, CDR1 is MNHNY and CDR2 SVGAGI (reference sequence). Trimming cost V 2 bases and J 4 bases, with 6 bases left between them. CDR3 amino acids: CASSYIRYNEQFF. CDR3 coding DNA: TGTGCCAGCAGTTACATCCGGTACAATGAGCAGTTCTTC.